Sequencing of this T cell receptor (beta chain) was carried out in a study of immune evolution from preneoplasia to lung adenocarcinoma. Resections took place in Japan or China from about 2013 to 2018. Two lung cancer pathologists independently confirmed each histologic diagnosis. Generated by immunoSEQ multiplex PCR, the TCRdb table keeps only in-frame clones and is missing some. Here the sample spans around 2,200 clones, under 80% being singletons. This clone was counted once. What it recognizes is unknown. V was pared by 7 bases and J by 2 bases, with 14 bases between. The V gene's germline CDR1 is LNHDA and CDR2 SQIVND (reference sequence). This CDR3 contains 15 residues. Study results and limitations: Later-stage lesions seemingly showed higher T cell density and diversity than normal lung. Top clone frequencies peaked in normal lung, apparently declining through invasive adenocarcinoma.

This chain uses TRBV19 with TRBJ2-2, with D perhaps TRBD2 (6 bases). The sequence was obtained from a person aged 55-80 years with lung adenocarcinoma. The sample taken for sequencing was FFPE adjacent normal lung tissue. The CDR3 sequence is CASKEGISNTGELFF. CDR3 in DNA: TGTGCCAGTAAGGAGGGAATTAGCAACACCGGGGAGCTGTTTTTT.